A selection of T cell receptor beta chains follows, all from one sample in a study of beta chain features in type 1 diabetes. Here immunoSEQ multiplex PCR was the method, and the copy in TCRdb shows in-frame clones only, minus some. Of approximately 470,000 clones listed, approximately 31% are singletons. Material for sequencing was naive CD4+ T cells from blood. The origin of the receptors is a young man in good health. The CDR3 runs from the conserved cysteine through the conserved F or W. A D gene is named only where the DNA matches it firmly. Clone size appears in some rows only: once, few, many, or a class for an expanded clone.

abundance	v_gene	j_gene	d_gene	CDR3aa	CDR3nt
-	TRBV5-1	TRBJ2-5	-	CASNTQETQYF	TGCGCCAGCAACACACAAGAGACCCAGTACTTC
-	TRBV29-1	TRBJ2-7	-	CSVVRAYEQYF	TGCAGCGTCGTCAGGGCCTACGAGCAGTACTTC
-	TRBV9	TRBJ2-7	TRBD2	CASSPWGLAGGNPYEQYF	TGTGCCAGCAGCCCATGGGGACTAGCGGGAGGCAACCCCTACGAGCAGTACTTC
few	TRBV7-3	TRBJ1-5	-	CASAQGAGQPQHF	TGTGCCAGTGCCCAGGGTGCAGGTCAGCCCCAGCATTTT
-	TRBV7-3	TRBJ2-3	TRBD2	CASSTSGSTDTQYF	TGTGCCAGCAGCACTAGCGGATCCACAGATACGCAGTATTTT
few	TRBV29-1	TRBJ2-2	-	CSVGSGELFF	TGCAGCGTTGGGTCGGGGGAGCTGTTTTTT
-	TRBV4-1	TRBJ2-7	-	CASSQDRSEQYF	TGCGCCAGCAGCCAAGATAGGAGCGAGCAGTACTTC
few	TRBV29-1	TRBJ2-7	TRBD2	CSVSSREGEQYF	TGCAGCGTTTCCTCCAGGGAGGGCGAGCAGTACTTC
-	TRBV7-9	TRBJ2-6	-	CASSVNRDSGTGANVLTF	TGTGCCAGCAGCGTAAACCGGGACTCGGGGACTGGGGCCAACGTCCTGACTTTC
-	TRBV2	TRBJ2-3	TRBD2	CASRGAGGENTQYF	TGTGCCAGCAGAGGAGCGGGAGGTGAGAATACGCAGTATTTT
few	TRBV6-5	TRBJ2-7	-	CASSYRMGGHEQYF	TGTGCCAGCAGTTATCGGATGGGAGGCCACGAGCAGTACTTC
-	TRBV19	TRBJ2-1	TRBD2	CASSIRGVTYNEQFF	TGTGCCAGTAGTATCCGGGGGGTGACCTACAATGAGCAGTTCTTC
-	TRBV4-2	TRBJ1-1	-	CASSEMTGNTEAFF	TGTGCCAGCAGCGAAATGACAGGGAACACTGAAGCTTTCTTT
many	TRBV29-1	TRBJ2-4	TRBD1	CSADRGGNIQYF	TGCAGCGCTGACAGGGGCGGGAACATTCAGTACTTC
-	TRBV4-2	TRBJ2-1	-	CASSPGIANNEQFF	TGTGCCAGCAGCCCGGGGATAGCCAACAATGAGCAGTTCTTC
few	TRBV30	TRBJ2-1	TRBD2	CAWSGSAGERQFF	TGTGCCTGGAGTGGCTCGGCGGGAGAAAGGCAGTTCTTC
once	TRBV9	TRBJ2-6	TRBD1	CASSSGTGRAGANVLTF	TGTGCCAGCAGCTCCGGGACAGGAAGGGCTGGGGCCAACGTCCTGACTTTC
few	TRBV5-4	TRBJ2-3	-	CASTLDRTDTQYF	TGTGCCAGCACCCTGGACCGCACAGATACGCAGTATTTT
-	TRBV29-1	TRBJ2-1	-	CSVGWRVYYNEQFF	TGCAGCGTGGGCTGGAGAGTCTACTACAATGAGCAGTTCTTC
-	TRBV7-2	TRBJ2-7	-	CASSLEGGKNSYEQYF	TGTGCCAGCAGCTTAGAGGGCGGGAAGAACTCCTACGAGCAGTACTTC
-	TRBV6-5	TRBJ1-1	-	CASSSGDTEAFF	TGTGCCAGCAGTTCAGGGGACACTGAAGCTTTCTTT
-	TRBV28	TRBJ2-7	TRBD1	CASRSTGGKSYEQYF	TGTGCCAGCAGGTCTACAGGGGGCAAGTCCTACGAGCAGTACTTC
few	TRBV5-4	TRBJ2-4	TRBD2	CASSSTSGRPKNIQYF	TGTGCCAGCAGCTCGACTAGCGGGAGGCCCAAAAACATTCAGTACTTC
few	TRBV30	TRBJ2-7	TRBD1	CAWGDRGEQYF	TGTGCCTGGGGGGACAGGGGCGAGCAGTACTTC
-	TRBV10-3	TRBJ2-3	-	CAIQQAGTDTQYF	TGTGCCATCCAACAAGCCGGCACAGATACGCAGTATTTT
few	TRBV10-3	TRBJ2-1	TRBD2	CAIGRTSSSYNEQFF	TGTGCCATCGGGAGGACTAGCTCCTCCTACAATGAGCAGTTCTTC
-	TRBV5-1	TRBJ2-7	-	CASSLPGREQYF	TGCGCCAGCAGCTTACCAGGGCGGGAGCAGTACTTC
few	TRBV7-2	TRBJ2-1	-	CASSALATFDNEQFF	TGTGCCAGCAGCGCCCTCGCCACTTTTGACAATGAGCAGTTCTTC
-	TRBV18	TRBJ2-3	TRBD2	CASSPGGAADTQYF	TGTGCCAGCTCACCGGGAGGGGCGGCGGATACGCAGTATTTT
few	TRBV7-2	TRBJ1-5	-	CASSLEGISQPQHF	TGTGCCAGCAGCTTAGAGGGGATTAGTCAGCCCCAGCATTTT
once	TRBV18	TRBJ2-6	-	CASSPSDFSGANVLTF	TGTGCCAGCTCACCATCTGACTTCTCTGGGGCCAACGTCCTGACTTTC
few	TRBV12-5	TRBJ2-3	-	CASGSLGVTQYF	TGTGCTAGTGGTTCCTTGGGGGTTACGCAGTATTTT
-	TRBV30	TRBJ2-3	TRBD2	CAWSLLSGVSTDTQYF	TGTGCCTGGAGTCTGCTGAGCGGGGTCAGCACAGATACGCAGTATTTT
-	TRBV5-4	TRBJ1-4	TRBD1	CASSPTGGANEKLFF	TGTGCCAGCAGCCCCACAGGGGGCGCAAATGAAAAACTGTTTTTT
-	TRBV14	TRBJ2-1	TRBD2	CASSQDGGSSYNEQFF	TGTGCCAGCAGCCAAGATGGCGGGAGCTCCTACAATGAGCAGTTCTTC
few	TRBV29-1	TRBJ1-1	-	CSVVPDLPNTEAFF	TGCAGCGTTGTTCCTGACCTCCCAAACACTGAAGCTTTCTTT
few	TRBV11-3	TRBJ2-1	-	CASSLDPTWNEQFF	TGTGCCAGCAGCTTAGACCCAACGTGGAATGAGCAGTTCTTC
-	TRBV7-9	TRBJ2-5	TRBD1	CASSRTGGLQETQYF	TGTGCCAGCAGCCGAACAGGGGGACTCCAAGAGACCCAGTACTTC
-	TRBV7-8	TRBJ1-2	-	CASSLAGNYGYTF	TGTGCCAGCAGCTTAGCTGGGAACTATGGCTACACCTTC
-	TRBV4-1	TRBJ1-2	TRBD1	CASSRINTGTADGYTF	TGCGCCAGCAGCCGTATTAACACAGGGACAGCCGATGGCTACACCTTC
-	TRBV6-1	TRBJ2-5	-	CASTVGAVQETQYF	TGTGCCAGCACCGTCGGGGCAGTGCAAGAGACCCAGTACTTC
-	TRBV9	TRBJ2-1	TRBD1	CASSARNGQGQLDGEQFF	TGTGCCAGCAGCGCAAGGAATGGACAGGGGCAACTTGATGGTGAGCAGTTCTTC
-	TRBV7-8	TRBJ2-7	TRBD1	CASSSFRTGPYEQYF	TGTGCCAGCAGCTCCTTTCGGACAGGGCCATACGAGCAGTACTTC
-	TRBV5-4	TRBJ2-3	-	CASSSRTGGTDTQYF	TGTGCCAGCAGCTCAAGGACCGGAGGCACAGATACGCAGTATTTT
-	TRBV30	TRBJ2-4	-	CAWIPITGKNIQYF	TGTGCCTGGATCCCAATAACCGGCAAAAACATTCAGTACTTC
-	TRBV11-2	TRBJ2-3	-	CASSPWTDTQYF	TGTGCCAGCAGCCCGTGGACAGATACGCAGTATTTT
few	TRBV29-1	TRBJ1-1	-	CSGSGLNTEAFF	TGCAGCGGGTCAGGGTTGAACACTGAAGCTTTCTTT
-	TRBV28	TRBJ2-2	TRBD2	CASSAGLAMNTGELFF	TGTGCCAGCAGTGCGGGACTAGCGATGAACACCGGGGAGCTGTTTTTT
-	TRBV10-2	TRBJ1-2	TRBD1	CASSPDRAGYTF	TGCGCCAGCAGTCCGGACAGGGCTGGCTACACCTTC
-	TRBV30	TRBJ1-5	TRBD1	CAWSSGTGWQPQHF	TGTGCCTGGTCCTCCGGGACAGGGTGGCAGCCCCAGCATTTT
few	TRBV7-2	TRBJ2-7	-	CASSLEPAPYEQYF	TGTGCCAGCAGCTTAGAACCGGCCCCGTACGAGCAGTACTTC
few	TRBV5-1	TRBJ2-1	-	CASSLGGLPNEQFF	TGCGCCAGCAGCTTGGGCGGACTTCCCAATGAGCAGTTCTTC
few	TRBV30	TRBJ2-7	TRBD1	CAWSLGTGKYF	TGTGCCTGGAGCTTAGGGACAGGGAAGTACTTC